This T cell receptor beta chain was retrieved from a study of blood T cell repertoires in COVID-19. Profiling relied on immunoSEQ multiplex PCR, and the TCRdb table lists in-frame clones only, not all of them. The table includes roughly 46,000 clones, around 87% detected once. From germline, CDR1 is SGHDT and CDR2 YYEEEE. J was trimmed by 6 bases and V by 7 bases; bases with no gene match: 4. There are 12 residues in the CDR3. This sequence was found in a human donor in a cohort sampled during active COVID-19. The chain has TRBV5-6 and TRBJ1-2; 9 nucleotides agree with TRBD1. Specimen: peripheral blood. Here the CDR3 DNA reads TGTGCCAGCGCGGGACAGGGACATGGCTACACCTTC. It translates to CASAGQGHGYTF. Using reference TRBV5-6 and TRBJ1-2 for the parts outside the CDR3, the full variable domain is DAGVTQSPTHLIKTRGQQVTLRCSPKSGHDTVSWYQQALGQGPQFIFQYYEEEERQRGNFPDRFSGHQFPNYSSELNVNALLLGDSALYLCASAGQGHGYTFGSGTRLTVV.